The present entry profiles one T cell receptor (beta chain) with its context. The antigen remains unidentified. Primers for the PCR totalled 60 Vbeta and 13 Jbeta. Authors' processing steps: The count from a later analysis was tens of millions of unique TCR beta chains, about 10 million of them shared. Assay: immunoSEQ multiplex PCR; the TCRdb copy retains only in-frame clones and omits some. V, J and clone size were drawn from that table, and D and trimming were deduced from the DNA. The sample contains about 110,000 clones, 55% to 65% of which appear only once. This CDR3 region has 15 residues. CDR1 and CDR2 (germline): MGHRA, YSYEKL. With V trimmed by 4 bases and J by 4 bases, 7 bases remained unmatched. Regarding donors, all were healthy bone marrow donors. This record comes from a study of cytomegalovirus exposure and HLA in healthy donors. Study-wide points: The study designated about 180 TCR beta chains cytomegalovirus-associated. Across HLA loci, a later analysis found differing TCR association rates, with DRB1 most and HLA-C fewest.

The specimen was PBMCs. The rearrangement uses TRBV4-1 and TRBJ1-2; 9 nucleotides agree with TRBD1. This receptor was identified in a man younger than 40 in good health and CMV-seropositive. In nucleotides, the CDR3 is TGCGCCAGCAGCCCCGGCGGACAGGGGAGCTATGGCTACACCTTC. Its protein product is CASSPGGQGSYGYTF.